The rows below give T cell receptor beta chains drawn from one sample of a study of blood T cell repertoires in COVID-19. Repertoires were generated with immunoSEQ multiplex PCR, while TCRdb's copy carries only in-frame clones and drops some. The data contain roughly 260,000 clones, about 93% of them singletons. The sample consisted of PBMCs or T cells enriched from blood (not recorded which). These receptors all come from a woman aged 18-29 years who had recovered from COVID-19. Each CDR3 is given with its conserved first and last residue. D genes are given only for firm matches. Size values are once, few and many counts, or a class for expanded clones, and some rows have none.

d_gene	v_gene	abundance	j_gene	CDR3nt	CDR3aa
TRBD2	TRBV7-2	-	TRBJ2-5	TGTGCCAGCAGCCAGAGCGGGAGTAAGGAGACCCAGTACTTC	CASSQSGSKETQYF
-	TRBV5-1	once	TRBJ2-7	TGCGCCAGCAGCTTGGTGTCGGGTATGGAGCAGTACTTC	CASSLVSGMEQYF
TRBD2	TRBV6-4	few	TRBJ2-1	TGTGCCAGCAGTGAATCCACTAGCGGGGGCCCCCATGAGCAGTTCTTC	CASSESTSGGPHEQFF
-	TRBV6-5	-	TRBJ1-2	TGTGCCGCCTCCAGGGCAAACTATGGCTACACCTTC	CAASRANYGYTF
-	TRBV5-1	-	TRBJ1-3	TGCGCCAGCAGCTTGGAGGTTGGAGGGACCTCTGGAAACACCATATATTTT	CASSLEVGGTSGNTIYF
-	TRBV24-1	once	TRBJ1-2	TGTGCCACCAGTGGCAGGGCGACAGGCTACACCTTC	CATSGRATGYTF
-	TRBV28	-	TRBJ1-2	TGTGCCAGCAGAATGAGCGAAGGTGGCTACACCTTC	CASRMSEGGYTF
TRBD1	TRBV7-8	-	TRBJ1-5	TGTGCCAGCAGCACCACCGGGACAGGGTATCAGCCCCAGCATTTT	CASSTTGTGYQPQHF
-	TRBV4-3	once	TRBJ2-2	TGCGCCAGCAGCCCGGGGTCCCGAAGAGACACCGGGGAGCTGTTTTTT	CASSPGSRRDTGELFF
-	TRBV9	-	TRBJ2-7	TGTGCCAGCAGCGGGGCGGGGGCGCCCGGGGCGAGCGAGCAGTACTTC	CASSGAGAPGASEQYF
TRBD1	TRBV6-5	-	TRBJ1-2	TGTGCCAGCAGTCGAACGACAGGGGATGGCTACACCTTC	CASSRTTGDGYTF
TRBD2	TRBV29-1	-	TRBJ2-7	TGCAGCGCGTATGCCTCACGGGGGGGGGTTTCCTACGAGCAGTACTTC	CSAYASRGGVSYEQYF
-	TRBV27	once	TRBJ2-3	TGTGCCAGCAGTGGCGGAGCGCAATCTAGCACAGATACGCAGTATTTT	CASSGGAQSSTDTQYF
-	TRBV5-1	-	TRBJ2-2	TGCGCCAGCAGCGAAGCCGTAACCGGGGAGCTGTTTTTT	CASSEAVTGELFF
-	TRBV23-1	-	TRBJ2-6	TGCGCCAGCGGAATATTACAGGCTGGGGCCAACGTCCTGACTTTC	CASGILQAGANVLTF
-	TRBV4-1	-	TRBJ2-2	TGCGCCAGCAGCCAAAGTGGGCAAGCGAACACCGGGGAGCTGTTTTTT	CASSQSGQANTGELFF
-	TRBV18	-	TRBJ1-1	TGTGCCAGCTCACCATACGGAGATTACACTGAAGCTTTCTTT	CASSPYGDYTEAFF
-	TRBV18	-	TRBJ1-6	TGTGCCAGCTCACCTGGGGACACAACGTCACCCCTCCACTTT	CASSPGDTTSPLHF
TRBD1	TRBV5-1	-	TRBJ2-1	TGCGCCAGCAGCTCGACAGGGGAGCATGAGCAGTTCTTC	CASSSTGEHEQFF
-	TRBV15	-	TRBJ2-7	TGTGCCACCAGCAGAGATGTCAGGGCTGAGCAGTACTTC	CATSRDVRAEQYF
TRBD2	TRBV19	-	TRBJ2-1	TGTGCCAGTAGGTCGACTAGCGGGGGCAATGAGCAGTTCTTC	CASRSTSGGNEQFF
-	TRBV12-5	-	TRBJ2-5	TGTGCTAGTGGTTTGCCTAGTCCTCAAGAGACCCAGTACTTC	CASGLPSPQETQYF
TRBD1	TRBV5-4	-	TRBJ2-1	TGTGCCAGCAGCCTCCCATCGTACAGGGGGTCCTACAATGAGCAGTTCTTC	CASSLPSYRGSYNEQFF
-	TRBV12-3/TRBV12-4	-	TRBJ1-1	TGTGCCAGCAGCCCAAACAGGGAAGCTGAAGCTTTCTTT	CASSPNREAEAFF
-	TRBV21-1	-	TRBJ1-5	TGTGCCAGCAGCAAAGATCGCCTTGCAGGGGGCTACGATCAGCCCCAGCATTTT	CASSKDRLAGGYDQPQHF
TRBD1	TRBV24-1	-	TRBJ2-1	TGTGCCACCAGTGACACCGGGACAGGGTTCTACAATGAGCAGTTCTTC	CATSDTGTGFYNEQFF
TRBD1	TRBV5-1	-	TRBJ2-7	TGCGCCAGCAGCTTGGATCTGGGACAGAGCTACGAGCAGTACTTC	CASSLDLGQSYEQYF
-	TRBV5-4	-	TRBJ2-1	TGTGCCAGCAGCTTGTATAATGAGCAGTTCTTC	CASSLYNEQFF
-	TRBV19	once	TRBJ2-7	TGTGCCAGTAGTATCTCCTCGGGTAGCGGTACGAGCTCCTACGAGCAGTACTTC	CASSISSGSGTSSYEQYF
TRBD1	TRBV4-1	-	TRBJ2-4	TGCGCCAGCAGCCCGATGACAGGGGCGGTCATTCAGTACTTC	CASSPMTGAVIQYF
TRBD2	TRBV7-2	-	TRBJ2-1	TGTGCCAGCAGCTTCGGGCGGGAGGCGAGCTCCTACAATGAGCAGTTCTTC	CASSFGREASSYNEQFF
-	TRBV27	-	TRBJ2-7	TGTGCCAGCAGTCCTTGGCGGACAGAGTTCGACGAGCAGTACTTC	CASSPWRTEFDEQYF
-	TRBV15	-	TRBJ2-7	TGTGCCACCGGGCCGCAGGTTGCCTACGAGCAGTACTTC	CATGPQVAYEQYF
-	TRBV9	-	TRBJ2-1	TGTGCCAGCAGCGTAGGTAAGTTGCTGGAGAGGACACGCAATGAGCAGTTCTTC	CASSVGKLLERTRNEQFF
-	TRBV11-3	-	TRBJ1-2	TGTGCCAGCAGCTTAGATATCCGGGATGGCTACACCTTC	CASSLDIRDGYTF
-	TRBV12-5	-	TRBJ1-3	TGTGCTAGTGTGCTGGAGGGAAACACCATATATTTT	CASVLEGNTIYF
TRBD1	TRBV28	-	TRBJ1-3	TGTGCCAGCAGTTTCCCGACAGGGGGAGGGCACACCATATATTTT	CASSFPTGGGHTIYF
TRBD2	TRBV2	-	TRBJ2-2	TGTGCCAGCAGTGATCGACTAGCGGGGGCCCCCGGGGAGCTGTTTTTT	CASSDRLAGAPGELFF
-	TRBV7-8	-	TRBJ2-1	TGTGCCAGCAGCTTAGACGGGATCCACAATGAGCAGTTCTTC	CASSLDGIHNEQFF
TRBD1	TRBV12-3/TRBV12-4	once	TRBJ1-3	TGTGCCGCCCGGACAGGCGGCAACACCATATATTTT	CAARTGGNTIYF
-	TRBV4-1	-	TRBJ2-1	TGCGCCAGCAGCCAAGATCGACAGTTTTACAATGAGCAGTTCTTC	CASSQDRQFYNEQFF
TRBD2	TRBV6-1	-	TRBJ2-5	TGTGCCAGCAGTGAATTGTCGGGGAGGGCTGGTGGGACCCAGTACTTC	CASSELSGRAGGTQYF
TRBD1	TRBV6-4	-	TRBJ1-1	TGTGCCAGCAGTGACTCGAAGGGGGCCACTGAAGCTTTCTTT	CASSDSKGATEAFF
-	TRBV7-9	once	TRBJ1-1	TGTGCCAGCAGCTTGAGGGCACCCACTGAAGCTTTCTTT	CASSLRAPTEAFF
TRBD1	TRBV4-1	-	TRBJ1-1	TGCGCCAGCAGCCAAGTCCAGGGGGACCCCGGGAGGAACACTGAAGCTTTCTTT	CASSQVQGDPGRNTEAFF
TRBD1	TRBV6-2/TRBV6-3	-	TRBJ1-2	TGTGCCAGCAGTTACTCGATGGGACAGGGGGCAGTCTCATATGGCTACACCTTC	CASSYSMGQGAVSYGYTF
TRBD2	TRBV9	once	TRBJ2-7	TGTGCCAGCAGCCAGACTAGCGGGAGGTCAGAGCAGTACTTC	CASSQTSGRSEQYF
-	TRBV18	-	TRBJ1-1	TGTGCCAGCTCACCACTTCAGAGGGTCGAGAACACTGAAGCTTTCTTT	CASSPLQRVENTEAFF
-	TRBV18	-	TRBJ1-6	TGTGCCAGCTCACCAAAGGCTCCGGGTGATTCACCCCTCCACTTT	CASSPKAPGDSPLHF
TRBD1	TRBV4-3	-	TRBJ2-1	TGCGCCAGCAGCCAAGACCCCGTTGGACAGGGGGAGAATGAGCAGTTCTTC	CASSQDPVGQGENEQFF
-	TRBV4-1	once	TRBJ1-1	TGCGCCAGCAGTCAGAATATGAACACTGAAGCTTTCTTT	CASSQNMNTEAFF
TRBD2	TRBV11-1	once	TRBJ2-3	TGTGCCAGCAGCTTCGGACTAGCGGGCACAGATACGCAGTATTTT	CASSFGLAGTDTQYF
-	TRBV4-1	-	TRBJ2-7	TGCGCCAGCAGCCAAGAATTTAAGCGGAGCTACACCTACGAGCAGTACTTC	CASSQEFKRSYTYEQYF
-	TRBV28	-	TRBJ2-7	TGTGCCAGCAGTTTAACCTCCGGGACACTTCTCTACGAGCAGTACTTC	CASSLTSGTLLYEQYF
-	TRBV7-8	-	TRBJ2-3	TGTGCCAGCAGTTCTGGGGGGGATACGCAGTATTTT	CASSSGGDTQYF
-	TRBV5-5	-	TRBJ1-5	TGTGCCAGCAGCTTGTATTTCCCGGGCCAGGGTAATAGCAATCAGCCCCAGCATTTT	CASSLYFPGQGNSNQPQHF
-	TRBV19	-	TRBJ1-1	TGTGCCAGTAGTCCCCGGTCCTGGAACACTGAAGCTTTCTTT	CASSPRSWNTEAFF